What follows are 24 T cell receptor beta chains derived from one specimen sequenced in a study of T cells in localized non-small cell lung cancer. Method: immunoSEQ multiplex PCR; TCRdb's copy keeps in-frame clones and lacks some. The sample yields 55,000 to 75,000 clones, roughly nine tenths seen once. The sequencing here drew on peripheral blood, taken before any cancer treatment. These receptors were taken from a male donor older than 55 with stage III squamous cell lung carcinoma.

The V and J genes are TRBV7-2 and TRBJ2-2, with 7 bases identical to TRBD1. In germline, CDR1 is SGHTA, CDR2 FQGNSA. Losses at the gene ends were 5 bases for V and 3 bases for J; bases not matched to a gene: 6. The CDR3 sequence is 15 residues long. The CDR3: CASSVNRGDTGELFF. The DNA for the CDR3 is TGTGCCAGCAGCGTAAACAGGGGCGACACCGGGGAGCTGTTTTTT.

The chain carries TRBV2 and TRBJ2-2; D may correspond to TRBD1 or TRBD2 (6 bases each). The V end lost 0 bases, the J end lost 7 bases, and 12 bases lay between the germline ends. Germline V gives CDR1 SNHLY, CDR2 FYNNEI. The CDR3 is made up of 15 amino acids. The CDR3 DNA reads as TGTGCCAGCAGTGAAGCGGTGGGGGGCGGCGGGGAGCTGTTTTTT. Translation: CASSEAVGGGGELFF.

The gene calls are TRBV29-1 and TRBJ1-2, with D perhaps TRBD1 (5 bases). V was cut by 1 base and J by 0 bases, with 27 bases left in between. The CDR3 sequence is 20 residues long. Germline V CDR1 and CDR2: SQVTM, ANQGSEA. CDR3 nucleotides: TGCAGCGTTGAAGGGTTTACCGGGACGGTGACCTCAGTAGCTAACTATGGCTACACCTTC. This gives the protein CSVEGFTGTVTSVANYGYTF.

This clone has a single count. J is TRBJ1-3 and V is TRBV9; D remains ambiguous. The CDR3 spans 13 residues. Deletions cut 7 bases from V and 1 base from J, with 9 bases between. The V gene's germline CDR1 is SGDLS and CDR2 YYNGEE. DNA of the CDR3: TGTGCCAGCGGTCAGAGTTCTGGAAACACCATATATTTT. It specifies CASGQSSGNTIYF.

The chain is built from TRBV10-3 and TRBJ2-1; the match to TRBD2 covers 13 bases. V was pared by 4 bases and J by 6 bases, with 6 bases of the junction left unmatched. Germline CDR1 reads ENHRY; CDR2 reads SYGVKD. There are 16 residues in the CDR3. CDR3 DNA: TGTGCCATCAGTGGAAGGACTAGCGGGGGAGTCAATGAGCAGTTCTTC. The encoded protein is CAISGRTSGGVNEQFF.

V usage is TRBV28 and J usage is TRBJ2-3, with 7 bases matching TRBD1. The CDR3 has 15 residues. V shed 5 bases and J 4 bases; nucleotides not matched to a gene: 9. Germline values: CDR1 MDHEN, CDR2 SYDVKM. The CDR3 loop is CASSDAGTEPDTQYF. The CDR3, as DNA: TGTGCCAGCAGTGACGCCGGGACAGAGCCAGATACGCAGTATTTT.

The chain employs TRBV7-2 and TRBJ1-2; TRBD1 matches at 7 bases. The V gene's germline CDR1 is SGHTA and CDR2 FQGNSA. Losses at the gene ends were 8 bases for V and 1 base for J; bases not matched to a gene: 4. This CDR3 is built from 13 residues. CDR3 DNA: TGTGCCAGCTACCAGGGGGTTAACTATGGCTACACCTTC. This encodes CASYQGVNYGYTF.

The genes are TRBV5-5 and TRBJ2-3; D might be TRBD2 (6 bases). Deletions cut 7 bases from V and 2 bases from J, with 14 bases between. CDR3 length: 14 amino acids. Germline V gene data show CDR1 as SGHKS and CDR2 as YYEKEE (reference sequence). The CDR3 sequence is CASFLAPDTDTQYF. The CDR3 DNA reads as TGTGCCAGCTTTCTAGCGCCCGACACAGATACGCAGTATTTT.

CDR3 sequence reads: CASSSGGTSSGELFF. The CDR3 DNA reads as TGTGCCAGCAGCTCGGGAGGAACTAGTTCAGGGGAGCTGTTTTTT. This chain links TRBV5-4 with TRBJ2-2; TRBD2 matches at 7 bases. Trimming removed 3 bases from V and 8 bases from J; junction bases left unmatched: 10. Germline CDR1 and CDR2: SGHNT and YYREEE (reference sequence). The CDR3 is 15 amino acids.

The chain joins TRBV7-8 to TRBJ2-7, with no clear D. CDR1 and CDR2 (germline): SGHVS, FQNEAQ. This CDR3 has 12 residues. V lost 5 bases and J lost 0, with 5 bases in between. CDR3 nucleotides: TGTGCCAGCAGCCCTTCCTCCTACGAGCAGTACTTC. Encoded protein: CASSPSSYEQYF.

This clone was picked up one time. V gene TRBV7-9 combines with J gene TRBJ2-3, with TRBD2 matching 9 bases. The germline V gene has CDR1 SEHNR and CDR2 FQNEAQ (reference sequence). The V gene end was trimmed by 0 bases and the J gene end by 2 bases; junction bases not matched to a gene: 9. The CDR3 is made up of 18 amino acids. The CDR3, as DNA: TGTGCCAGCAGCTTAGCGCTGCGGGGGGGTACCTTCACAGATACGCAGTATTTT. Translating it yields CASSLALRGGTFTDTQYF.

The V call is TRBV5-1, the J call TRBJ1-1; the D gene is possibly TRBD1 (5 bases). The V gene's germline CDR1 is SGHRS and CDR2 YFSETQ. The CDR3 has 13 residues. Trimming cost V 3 bases and J 5 bases, with 11 bases left between them. CDR3 residues: CASSSGIRTEAFF. In nucleotides, the CDR3 is TGCGCCAGCAGCTCAGGGATTCGGACTGAAGCTTTCTTT. The full variable domain, in which reference TRBV5-1 and TRBJ1-1 provide the parts outside the CDR3, is KAGVTQTPRYLIKTRGQQVTLSCSPISGHRSVSWYQQTPGQGLQFLFEYFSETQRNKGNFPGRFSGRQFSNSRSEMNVSTLELGDSALYLCASSSGIRTEAFFGQGTRLTVV.

V is TRBV19 and J is TRBJ1-1, with unresolved D. The germline V and J ends were trimmed by 2 bases and 7 bases, with 11 bases remaining between them. This CDR3 region has 13 residues. Per the germline V gene, CDR1 is LNHDA and CDR2 is SQIVND (reference sequence). This CDR3 is CASSIPPDGEAFF. The CDR3 DNA is TGTGCCAGTAGTATACCCCCAGATGGTGAAGCTTTCTTT.

The V and J genes are TRBV4-3 and TRBJ2-7; either TRBD1 or TRBD2 may supply D (5 bases each). The ends were cut back, 0 bases at V and 0 bases at J, with 12 bases in the middle. The CDR3 consists of 16 residues. Germline V gene data show CDR1 as LGHNA and CDR2 as YSLEER. The CDR3 DNA is TGCGCCAGCAGCCAAGAAGGGGACCCAGGCTCCTACGAGCAGTACTTC. It is translated as CASSQEGDPGSYEQYF.

This clone turned up a few times. The chain has TRBV19 and TRBJ1-5; the D is unclear. Germline CDR1 and CDR2: LNHDA and SQIVND (reference sequence). V lost 1 base and J 1 base, leaving 8 bases between the germline ends. CDR3 length: 15 amino acids. CDR3 region: CASSIAAGSNQPQHF. The CDR3 DNA reads as TGTGCCAGTAGTATAGCGGCCGGGAGCAATCAGCCCCAGCATTTT.

DNA for the CDR3: TGTGCCAGCAGCCTGGGTCCGACAGGATCCTACGAGCAGTACTTC. Translation: CASSLGPTGSYEQYF. This rearrangement joins TRBV13 to TRBJ2-7; possible D gene TRBD1, 6 bases. Trimming cost V 5 bases and J 1 base, with 15 bases left between them. The germline V gene encodes CDR1 PRHDT and CDR2 FYEKMQ (reference sequence). The CDR3 extends over 15 amino acids.

The CDR3 region has the DNA TGTGCCAGCAGCTTTAGGCAGGCTGCCCGGGTTGAAGCTTTCTTT. This translates into CASSFRQAARVEAFF. V and J are TRBV5-6 and TRBJ1-1; D is uncertain. V gave up 2 bases and J gave up 7 bases, with 18 bases separating them. The CDR3 length is 15 residues. Germline CDR1 and CDR2: SGHDT and YYEEEE.

The chain's CDR3 is CASTWNTEAFF. CDR3 bases: TGTGCCAGCACCTGGAACACTGAAGCTTTCTTT. This chain links TRBV6-5 with TRBJ1-1; unclear D gene. Germline-derived CDR1 and CDR2 are MNHEY and SVGAGI. The CDR3 contains 11 residues. The germline V and J ends were trimmed by 7 bases and 1 base, with 4 bases remaining between them.

The V gene is TRBV29-1, the J gene TRBJ2-3; D is unclear. V lost 5 bases and J lost 1, with 10 bases in between. From germline, CDR1 is SQVTM and CDR2 ANQGSEA. This CDR3 has 13 amino acids. The CDR3 DNA follows: TGCAGCGTTTCTCCGGCTGGCACAGATACGCAGTATTTT. As protein: CSVSPAGTDTQYF.

This sequence joins TRBV7-9 and TRBJ1-5; TRBD1 might be the D (6 bases). With 4 bases removed from V and 7 bases from J, the gap between germline ends came to 14 bases. Looked up from germline, CDR1 is SEHNR and CDR2 is FQNEAQ (reference sequence). This CDR3 region has 14 residues. CDR3 region: CASSSRGSDQPQHF. The CDR3 DNA follows: TGTGCCAGCAGCTCCAGGGGTTCAGACCAGCCCCAGCATTTT. The whole variable domain, filled in from reference TRBV7-9 and TRBJ1-5, reads DTGVSQNPRHKITKRGQNVTFRCDPISEHNRLYWYRQTLGQGPEFLTYFQNEAQLEKSRLLSDRFSAERPKGSFSTLEIQRTEQGDSAMYLCASSSRGSDQPQHFGDGTRLSIL.

The chain links TRBV5-1 to TRBJ1-2; no definite D call. This CDR3 has 12 residues. Deletions cut 4 bases from V and 8 bases from J, with 12 bases between. CDR1 is SGHRS, CDR2 YFSETQ, per germline. The CDR3 sequence: CASSLGSSGYTF. CDR3 coding DNA: TGCGCCAGCAGCCTGGGGTCTTCAGGCTACACCTTC.

The V gene is TRBV9, the J gene TRBJ1-1; 7 nucleotides align to TRBD1. This CDR3 has 14 amino acids. Losses at the gene ends were 2 bases for V and 1 base for J; bases not matched to a gene: 2. Germline loops: CDR1 SGDLS, CDR2 YYNGEE. CDR3 in amino acids: CASSVGQTNTEAFF. The CDR3 DNA reads TGTGCCAGCAGCGTGGGACAGACGAACACTGAAGCTTTCTTT.

The genes are TRBV2 and TRBJ2-1, with TRBD1 matching over 11 bases. CDR1 and CDR2 from the germline V gene are SNHLY and FYNNEI. The CDR3 has 15 amino acids. V lost 5 bases to trimming and J lost 4 bases; unmatched junction nucleotides: 4. The CDR3 loop is CASSPGTGGYNEQFF. The CDR3 DNA is TGTGCCAGCAGTCCCGGGACAGGGGGTTACAATGAGCAGTTCTTC.

This clone was picked up a small number of times. This rearrangement joins TRBV6-5 to TRBJ2-3, with no clear D. The CDR3 has 13 amino acids. Germline CDR1 MNHEY, CDR2 SVGAGI. The ends were cut back, 0 bases at V and 2 bases at J, with 3 bases in the middle. The CDR3 sequence is CASSYSYTDTQYF. CDR3 DNA: TGTGCCAGCAGTTACTCGTACACAGATACGCAGTATTTT.